These T cell receptor beta chains were read from a single sample in a study of early stage breast cancer tumors. Here immunoSEQ multiplex PCR was the method, and the copy in TCRdb shows in-frame clones only, minus some. The table lists about 72,000 clones, 70% to 85% of them singletons, with 3.5% in the top ten. The sample taken for sequencing was blood. The receptors were sampled from a person between 60 and 70 years old with breast cancer. Both conserved end residues are part of each CDR3. D genes are given only for firm matches. For some rows the clone size is stated as once, few or many, or as a class when expanded; others skip it.

TGTGCCAGCAGTCAACGACAGGGCCCAGGTCGCACAGATACGCAGTATTTT,CASSQRQGPGRTDTQYF,TRBD1,.,TRBJ2-3,TRBV27
TGTGCCAGCAGTTTAAGCCTAGAGGGCACCGGGGAGCTGTTTTTT,CASSLSLEGTGELFF,.,.,TRBJ2-2,TRBV28
TGTGCCAGCAGCTTAGATTTCCCCTACGAGCAGTACTTC,CASSLDFPYEQYF,.,.,TRBJ2-7,TRBV7-9
TGTGCCTTTCAGGCGGGGCCCTTTGAAGCTTTCTTT,CAFQAGPFEAFF,.,.,TRBJ1-1,TRBV30
TGTGCCAGTAGTATATCCTCGGGTCAGGGGACAGATACGCAGTATTTT,CASSISSGQGTDTQYF,.,.,TRBJ2-3,TRBV19
TGTGCCAGCAGCGGAGGGTCCCGAAACACCATATATTTT,CASSGGSRNTIYF,.,once,TRBJ1-3,TRBV11-2
TGTGCGTCCCCGACGGAGCTCCCTCCCTACGAGCAGTACTTC,CASPTELPPYEQYF,.,.,TRBJ2-7,TRBV6-1
TGTGCCAGCAGTCGACAGGGTCGAGAGACCCAGTACTTC,CASSRQGRETQYF,TRBD1,.,TRBJ2-5,TRBV6-5
TGTGCCAGCAGCCCCTATAGCAATCAGCCCCAGCATTTT,CASSPYSNQPQHF,.,.,TRBJ1-5,TRBV28
TGCAGCGTTGCAAAGATGGGGGGGAATGAAAAACTGTTTTTT,CSVAKMGGNEKLFF,.,.,TRBJ1-4,TRBV29-1
TGTGCCAGCAGACCCCCGCAGGGTGGCTCCTACGAGCAGTACTTC,CASRPPQGGSYEQYF,.,.,TRBJ2-7,TRBV6-5
TGTGCCAGCAGCGCCTCCGGGACAGGTTTCAATGAGCAGTTCTTC,CASSASGTGFNEQFF,TRBD1,.,TRBJ2-1,TRBV7-3
TGTGCCAGCAGCTTAACGTTAGCAGGGGAAGCTTTCTTT,CASSLTLAGEAFF,.,.,TRBJ1-1,TRBV7-3
TGTGCCAGCAGTCACTCTGCCGAGCAGTACTTC,CASSHSAEQYF,.,.,TRBJ2-7,TRBV6-5
TGTGCCAGCAGTGAAGCGATGGGTGGGGGTAGTCAGCCCCAGCATTTT,CASSEAMGGGSQPQHF,.,.,TRBJ1-5,TRBV6-1